The 9 T cell receptor beta chains in this list originate from one sample, sequenced in a study of blood T cell repertoires in COVID-19. The protocol was immunoSEQ multiplex PCR, while the TCRdb copy is restricted to in-frame clones and leaves out a portion. This sample has 250,000 or so clones, with approximately 88% found just once. The sequenced sample was PBMCs or T cells enriched from blood (not recorded which). Receptors originate from a woman aged 25 to 45 with acute COVID-19.

This chain joins TRBV11-2 and TRBJ2-3, with 7 bases lining up with TRBD1. Per the germline V gene, CDR1 is SGHAT and CDR2 is FQNNGV. V dropped 4 bases and J dropped 0; count of bases not matched to a gene: 7. The CDR3 has 16 amino acids. The CDR3 DNA reads TGTGCCAGCAGCTCCCCCGGGACAGCAAGCACAGATACGCAGTATTTT. Its translation: CASSSPGTASTDTQYF.

The chain couples TRBV18 to TRBJ1-5, with D unresolved. Germline lookup yields CDR1 KGHSH and CDR2 LQKENI. The CDR3 has 14 residues. V was shortened by 6 bases and J by 0 bases, with 9 bases between the two germline ends. The CDR3: CASSLSDSNQPQHF. The CDR3, as DNA: TGTGCCAGCTCCCTTTCAGATAGCAATCAGCCCCAGCATTTT.

The chain recombines TRBV6-2 or TRBV6-3 with TRBJ1-4; D call uncertain. V lost 6 bases and J 0 bases, leaving 14 bases between the germline ends. This CDR3 is 16 amino acids long. Germline CDR1 MNHEY, CDR2 SVGEGT. The CDR3 protein is CASSRRLGTTNEKLFF. CDR3 DNA: TGTGCCAGCAGCCGACGTTTGGGCACAACTAATGAAAAACTGTTTTTT.

This chain joins TRBV27 and TRBJ2-3; 8 bases match TRBD1. Germline assignment: CDR1 MNHEY and CDR2 SMNVEV (reference sequence). The ends lost 2 bases at V and 4 bases at J; junction bases unmatched: 2. There are 14 residues in the CDR3. DNA for the CDR3: TGTGCCAGCAGTTTAGACAGGGGCGCAGATACGCAGTATTTT. This encodes CASSLDRGADTQYF.

CDR3 DNA sequence: TGTGCCAGCATCCGGGGGAGCTCCTACAATGAGCAGTTCTTC. Translating gives CASIRGSSYNEQFF. V usage is TRBV2 and J usage is TRBJ2-1, with D possibly matching TRBD2 (6 bases). CDR3 length equals 14 residues. Trimming took 7 bases from V and 0 from J, leaving 10 bases between them. Germline-derived CDR1 and CDR2 are SNHLY and FYNNEI.

J is TRBJ2-2 and V is TRBV7-2, with a possible D match to TRBD2 (5 bases). The CDR3 is 16 amino acids. The germline gives CDR1 SGHTA, CDR2 FQGNSA. V gave up 0 bases and J gave up 3 bases, with 11 bases separating them. The CDR3 loop is CASSLAGGLDTGELFF. CDR3 bases: TGTGCCAGCAGCTTAGCAGGAGGCCTTGACACCGGGGAGCTGTTTTTT.

The V and J genes are TRBV6-2 or TRBV6-3 and TRBJ2-7; 12 bases match TRBD1. The germline CDR1 and CDR2 sequences are MNHEY and SVGEGT. J was trimmed by 4 bases and V by 6 bases; bases with no gene match: 4. The CDR3 contains 14 residues. CDR3 sequence: CASSGDRGLYEQYF. CDR3 DNA: TGTGCCAGCAGCGGGGACAGGGGGCTATACGAGCAGTACTTC.

The chain carries TRBV10-3 and TRBJ2-2, with 8 bases fitting TRBD1. V dropped 7 bases and J dropped 4; count of bases not matched to a gene: 5. Germline loops: CDR1 ENHRY, CDR2 SYGVKD. The CDR3 is 14 amino acids. CDR3 protein: CAINPDRGTGELFF. The CDR3 region has the DNA TGTGCCATCAATCCCGACAGGGGCACCGGGGAGCTGTTTTTT.

The rearrangement joins TRBV6-1 to TRBJ1-2; 7 bases agree with TRBD1. In germline, CDR1 is MNHNS, CDR2 SASEGT. The V and J ends lost 3 bases and 8 bases, in that order; junction bases with no gene match: 9. The CDR3 covers 14 residues. CDR3 region: CASSENRGAWGYTF. The CDR3 nucleotides are TGTGCCAGCAGTGAGAACAGGGGCGCGTGGGGCTACACCTTC.